Listed here are 28 T cell receptor beta chains from one sample, sequenced in a study of human T cells and chemical hapten exposure. As for time point: pre-sensitization, week 0. This sample's treatment: therapeutic diphenylcyclopropenone sensitization with weekly scalp DPC. Unseparated into fractions, whole blood served as the source from which total RNA was extracted. TCRdb used MiXCR to reprocess the RACE reads, holding one entry per CDR3 protein. This sample carries tens of thousands of distinct CDR3 sequences, 9.5% to 15% of them seen once, and the ten largest clones take approximately 1.8%. This specimen consisted of whole blood, obtained in connection with sensitization to the hapten diphenylcyclopropenone (DPC). The receptors were sampled from a woman in her thirties or forties with alopecia areata. Some clones in this sample may be carry-over from other donors' samples.

In the case of this clonotype: This may be a read error: a much more frequent sequence differs by one nucleotide. The chain recombines TRBV14 with TRBJ1-3; D not certain. This CDR3 has 13 residues. Per the germline V gene, CDR1 is SGHDN and CDR2 is FVKESK. CDR3 in DNA: TGTGCCAGCAGATATTCCTCTGGAAACACCTTATATTTT. It codes for CASRYSSGNTLYF.

This clonotype was observed many times. The chain couples TRBV12-3 or TRBV12-4 to TRBJ1-5; D unclear. CDR3 length: 12 amino acids. V was cut by 3 bases and J by 7 bases, with 7 bases left in between. The CDR3 reads CASSFPPQPQHF. In nucleotides, the CDR3 is TGTGCCAGCAGTTTCCCTCCACAGCCCCAGCATTTT.

This clonotype showed up many times. The CDR3 region has the DNA TGCAGTGCTAGAGATCCGGGACTAGCGGGAGGCCTGGTCTACGAGCAGTACTTC. Encoded protein: CSARDPGLAGGLVYEQYF. The chain combines TRBV20-1 with TRBJ2-7, with TRBD2 matching over 15 bases. Losses at the gene ends were 0 bases for V and 3 bases for J; bases not matched to a gene: 9. The length of the CDR3 is 18 residues. The germline V gene encodes CDR1 DFQATT and CDR2 SNEGSKA (reference sequence).

Many counts were recorded for this clonotype. The V and J genes are TRBV28 and TRBJ2-3; D call uncertain. The length of the CDR3 is 12 residues. V was trimmed by 3 bases and J by 9 bases, leaving 10 bases between them. CDR1 is MDHEN and CDR2 is SYDVKM in the germline V gene. In nucleotides, the CDR3 is TGTGCCAGCAGTTTTAGGGTGGGCACGCAGTATTTT. This translates into CASSFRVGTQYF.

This clonotype showed up many times. This sequence joins TRBV7-9 and TRBJ2-1, with 9 bases matching TRBD2. Germline CDR1 is SEHNR and CDR2 is FQNEAQ (reference sequence). V trimming: 6 bases; J trimming: 0 bases; junction bases outside the gene matches: 6. The CDR3 contains 16 residues. The CDR3 reads CASSLSGGSSYNEQFF. Here the CDR3 DNA reads TGTGCCAGCAGTCTCAGCGGGGGGAGCTCCTACAATGAGCAGTTCTTC. The full variable domain, completed using reference TRBV7-9 and TRBJ2-1, is DTGVSQNPRHKITKRGQNVTFRCDPISEHNRLYWYRQTLGQGPEFLTYFQNEAQLEKSRLLSDRFSAERPKGSFSTLEIQRTEQGDSAMYLCASSLSGGSSYNEQFFGPGTRLTVL.

This clonotype was observed a single time. This chain joins TRBV5-5 and TRBJ2-3; 7 bases are shared with TRBD2. The ends lost 1 base at V and 6 bases at J; junction bases unmatched: 5. This CDR3 is built from 14 residues. Looked up from germline, CDR1 is SGHKS and CDR2 is YYEKEE (reference sequence). CDR3 in DNA: TGTGCCAGCAGCTTGAGTACTAGCGAGGATACGCAGTATTTT. As protein: CASSLSTSEDTQYF.

This clonotype was observed many times. This rearrangement joins TRBV27 to TRBJ2-5, with D perhaps TRBD1 or TRBD2 (6 bases each). In germline, CDR1 is MNHEY, CDR2 SMNVEV (reference sequence). The V end lost 6 bases, the J end lost 5 bases, and 16 bases lay between the germline ends. This CDR3 has 14 residues. CDR3 loop: CASRDGGHRETQYF. The CDR3 region has the DNA TGTGCCAGCAGAGACGGGGGCCACCGGGAGACCCAGTACTTC.

This clonotype came up many times. The rearrangement links TRBV7-3 to TRBJ2-1; 13 bases align to TRBD2. CDR1 and CDR2 (germline): SGHTA, FQGTGA. The CDR3 length is 20 residues. After removal of 5 bases from V and 8 bases from J, the junction contained 21 bases not matched to a gene. DNA of the CDR3: TGTGCCAGCAGCCGGAGGGAACTAGCGGGAGGGTCCTACGAGTTGGATGAGCAGTTCTTC. It yields the protein CASSRRELAGGSYELDEQFF.

This clonotype was seen a handful of times. The gene calls are TRBV6-6 and TRBJ2-5; D not resolved. The CDR3 consists of 14 residues. With 3 bases removed from V and 5 bases from J, the gap between germline ends came to 13 bases. Germline-derived CDR1 and CDR2 are MNHNY and SVGAGI (reference sequence). CDR3 DNA: TGTGCCAGCAGTTATGGACCCGGAAGCGAGACCCAGTACTTC. This encodes CASSYGPGSETQYF.

This clonotype was counted many times. This chain links TRBV2 with TRBJ2-2, with D possibly matching TRBD1 (5 bases). Germline assignment: CDR1 SNHLY and CDR2 FYNNEI. V lost 8 bases, J lost 1 base, and 11 bases lay in between. The CDR3 consists of 14 residues. The DNA of the CDR3 is TGTGCCAGCCAGCGAAGGGGGAACACCGGGGAGCTGTTTTTT. This codes for CASQRRGNTGELFF.

This clonotype was detected many times. The J gene is TRBJ2-2, the V gene TRBV15; the D is unclear. The CDR3 spans 13 residues. The germline V gene encodes CDR1 LNHNV and CDR2 YYDKDF (reference sequence). The V gene lost 1 base and the J gene lost 5 bases, with 5 bases spanning the gap. The CDR3 spells CATSRGPTGELFF. CDR3 nucleotide sequence: TGTGCCACCAGCAGAGGACCAACCGGGGAGCTGTTTTTT.

This clonotype came up many times. The chain carries TRBV5-1 and TRBJ2-7; D could derive from TRBD1 or TRBD2 (5 bases each). The CDR3 extends over 15 amino acids. V lost 4 bases to trimming and J lost 2 bases, with 16 bases between them. Looked up from germline, CDR1 is SGHRS and CDR2 is YFSETQ. CDR3 amino acids: CASSILPGPAYEQYF. The CDR3 nucleotides read TGCGCCAGCAGCATTTTACCGGGGCCCGCCTACGAGCAGTACTTC.

On this clonotype itself: One base away lies a much larger clone, so this may be a sequencing read error. The chain has TRBV29-1 and TRBJ2-3; TRBD1 agrees at 9 bases. Looked up from germline, CDR1 is SQVTM and CDR2 is ANQGSEA. The CDR3 extends over 13 amino acids. For the CDR3, the DNA is TGCAGCGTCGGCCTGGGACAGGGAGATACGCAGAATTTT. Amino acid sequence: CSVGLGQGDTQNF.

This clonotype was seen many times. The rearrangement links TRBV2 to TRBJ2-6; D unclear. V lost 5 bases and J lost 1, with 12 bases in between. CDR1 is SNHLY and CDR2 is FYNNEI in the germline V gene. This CDR3 is built from 16 residues. CDR3 region: CASSISRGSGANVLTF. CDR3 sequence (DNA): TGTGCCAGCAGTATTTCTCGCGGTTCTGGGGCCAACGTCCTGACTTTC.

At least ten counts were recorded for this clonotype. The chain has TRBV28 and TRBJ2-5; D may be TRBD1 (6 bases). Trimming removed 4 bases at V and 7 bases at J, with 19 bases between. There are 15 residues in the CDR3. CDR1 is MDHEN, CDR2 SYDVKM, per germline. CDR3 DNA: TGTGCCAGCAGTTCCCCCCACGCCCCCAGGGGGACCCAGTACTTC. Amino acids: CASSSPHAPRGTQYF.

This clonotype was picked up many times. This chain links TRBV7-9 with TRBJ2-7, with TRBD1 matching over 7 bases. V dropped 3 bases and J dropped 3; count of bases not matched to a gene: 8. The germline V gene encodes CDR1 SEHNR and CDR2 FQNEAQ (reference sequence). The CDR3 consists of 15 residues. DNA of the CDR3: TGTGCCAGCAGCTTTACAGGGGATATAAGCTACGAGCAGTACTTC. Translating gives CASSFTGDISYEQYF.

In its sample, this clonotype was seen many times. The J gene is TRBJ2-5, the V gene TRBV5-1, with a possible D match to TRBD1 (5 bases). Germline CDR1 and CDR2: SGHRS and YFSETQ. Deletions cut 3 bases from V and 5 bases from J, with 8 bases between. This CDR3 is built from 12 residues. CDR3 loop: CASSSPGETQYF. The CDR3, as DNA: TGCGCCAGCAGCTCGCCAGGGGAGACCCAGTACTTC.

This clonotype was seen only a few times. The genes are TRBV7-9 and TRBJ2-2; a possible D gene is TRBD2 (5 bases). The V end lost 5 bases, the J end lost 6 bases, and 13 bases lay between the germline ends. The CDR3 length is 14 residues. Germline V CDR1 and CDR2: SEHNR, FQNEAQ (reference sequence). CDR3 sequence (DNA): TGTGCCAGCAGCAACCGGGCCGGGGCCGGGGAGCTGTTTTTT. It yields the protein CASSNRAGAGELFF.

This clonotype was found many times. The rearrangement links TRBV9 to TRBJ2-2; 8 bases line up with TRBD2. The V gene's germline CDR1 is SGDLS and CDR2 YYNGEE. J was trimmed by 6 bases and V by 2 bases; bases with no gene match: 9. This CDR3 is 16 amino acids long. Here the CDR3 reads CASSVGLGGAPGELFF. DNA of the CDR3: TGTGCCAGCAGCGTGGGACTCGGGGGGGCCCCCGGGGAGCTGTTTTTT.

This clonotype was seen at least ten times. V gene TRBV7-9 combines with J gene TRBJ1-4; 8 positions agree with TRBD1. This CDR3 spans 15 amino acids. V lost 6 bases, J lost 0 bases, and 3 bases stayed unmatched. Germline V gene lookup returns CDR1 SEHNR and CDR2 FQNEAQ (reference sequence). CDR3 sequence: CASSQDRATNEKLFF. The CDR3 coding sequence is TGTGCCAGCAGTCAGGACAGGGCAACTAATGAAAAACTGTTTTTT.

This clonotype was counted a few times. The chain has TRBV6-2 or TRBV6-3 and TRBJ2-5; maybe TRBD1 (6 bases). Germline V CDR1 and CDR2: MNHEY, SVGEGT. Trimming cost V 2 bases and J 2 bases, with 12 bases left between them. The CDR3 is made up of 15 amino acids. The CDR3 loop is CASSYGDNSQETQYF. The CDR3 DNA reads as TGTGCCAGCAGTTACGGGGACAACTCGCAAGAGACCCAGTACTTC.

This clonotype was picked up a small number of times. The chain joins TRBV10-2 to TRBJ2-7; D ambiguous. V dropped 3 bases and J dropped 9 bases, with 9 bases sitting between them. The CDR3 length is 11 residues. CDR1 and CDR2 (germline): WSHSY, SAAADI. The CDR3 coding sequence is TGCGCCAGCAGTGACGGCTTCGCGCAGTACTTC. Amino acid sequence: CASSDGFAQYF.

This clonotype was recorded a few times. The CDR3 is CANRTGPNEAFF. CDR3 DNA sequence: TGTGCCAACCGGACGGGACCAAACGAAGCTTTCTTT. This sequence joins TRBV6-5 and TRBJ1-1; tentative D call: TRBD1 (5 bases). This CDR3 has 12 amino acids. Germline V CDR1 and CDR2: MNHEY, SVGAGI. Trimming took 10 bases from V and 8 from J, leaving 17 bases between them.

This chain connects TRBV20-1 to TRBJ2-3; TRBD2 matches at 7 bases. CDR3 length: 15 amino acids. CDR1 and CDR2 from the germline V gene are DFQATT and SNEGSKA (reference sequence). V shed 6 bases, J shed 2 bases, and the junction held 11 bases outside the gene matches. The chain's CDR3 is CSAAGASGYTDTQYF. In DNA form, the CDR3 reads TGCAGTGCGGCCGGGGCTAGCGGTTACACAGATACGCAGTATTTT.

The chain combines TRBV3-1 with TRBJ1-1; TRBD1 is a possible D gene (6 bases). Germline loops: CDR1 LGHDT, CDR2 YNNKEL (reference sequence). The CDR3 is made up of 14 amino acids. V dropped 1 base and J dropped 6 bases, with 12 bases sitting between them. The DNA of the CDR3 is TGTGCCAGCAGCCAAGGCAGAGGGGGAGCTGAAGCTTTCTTT. Its translation: CASSQGRGGAEAFF.

This clonotype was recorded at least ten times. The rearrangement uses TRBV7-7 and TRBJ2-2; the D gene could be TRBD1 or TRBD2 (5 bases each). Looked up from germline, CDR1 is SSHAT and CDR2 is FNYEAQ (reference sequence). V shed 5 bases and J shed 7 bases, with 11 bases lying between them. The CDR3 runs 13 residues. CDR3 nucleotides: TGTGCCAGCAGCGGGGACGTGTACGGGGAGCTGTTTTTT. Protein: CASSGDVYGELFF. The complete variable domain, with remaining parts taken from reference TRBV7-7 and TRBJ2-2, reads GAGVSQSPRYKVTKRGQDVTLRCDPISSHATLYWYQQALGQGPEFLTYFNYEAQPDKSGLPSDRFSAERPEGSISTLTIQRTEQRDSAMYRCASSGDVYGELFFGEGSRLTVL.

The V and J genes are TRBV28 and TRBJ2-1; TRBD2 is a possible D gene (5 bases). The ends were cut back, 7 bases at V and 8 bases at J, with 15 bases in the middle. CDR1 and CDR2 from the germline V gene are MDHEN and SYDVKM. The CDR3 extends over 13 amino acids. CDR3 protein: CASTYQEEDEQFF. The CDR3 bases are TGTGCCAGCACCTATCAGGAGGAGGATGAGCAGTTCTTC.

This clonotype was recorded many times. This chain joins TRBV24-1 and TRBJ2-3, with a weak D call TRBD2 (6 bases). Trimming stripped 7 bases from V and 9 bases from J, with 25 bases between. Germline CDR1 is KGHDR and CDR2 is SFDVKD. The CDR3 covers 16 residues. The CDR3 loop reads CATSKSAGSSPSTQYF. The DNA of the CDR3 is TGTGCCACCAGCAAAAGCGCCGGGAGCTCTCCTTCAACGCAGTATTTT.